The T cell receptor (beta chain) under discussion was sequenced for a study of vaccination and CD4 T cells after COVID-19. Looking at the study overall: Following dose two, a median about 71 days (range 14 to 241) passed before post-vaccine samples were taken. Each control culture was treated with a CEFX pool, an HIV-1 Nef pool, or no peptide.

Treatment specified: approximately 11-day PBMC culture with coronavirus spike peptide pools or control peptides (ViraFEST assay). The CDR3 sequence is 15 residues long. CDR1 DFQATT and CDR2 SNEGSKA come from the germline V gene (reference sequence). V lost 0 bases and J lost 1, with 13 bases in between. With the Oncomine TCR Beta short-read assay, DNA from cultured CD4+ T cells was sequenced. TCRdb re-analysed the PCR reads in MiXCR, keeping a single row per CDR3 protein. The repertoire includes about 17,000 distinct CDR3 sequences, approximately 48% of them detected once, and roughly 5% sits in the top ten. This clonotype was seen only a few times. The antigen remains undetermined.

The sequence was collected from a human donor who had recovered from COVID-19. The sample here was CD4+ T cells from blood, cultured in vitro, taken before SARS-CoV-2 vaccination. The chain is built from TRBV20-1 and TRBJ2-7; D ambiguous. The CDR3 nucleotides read TGCAGTGCTAGAGATCTAACAGTTTCTTCCTACGAGCAGTACTTC. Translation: CSARDLTVSSYEQYF.